The T cell receptor (beta chain) described here comes from a study of vaccination effects on CD4 cells after COVID-19. This clone was seen a single time. The antigen remains undetermined. Sequencing used immunoSEQ multiplex PCR; TCRdb keeps in-frame clones, though not all of them. The table records tens of thousands of clones, around 80% of them present only once. CDR3 length: 16 amino acids. Trimming cost V 1 base and J 9 bases; bases outside gene matches: 9. Germline V CDR1 and CDR2: SGHTA, FQGNSA. After around 10 days in culture, the CD4+ T cells were isolated. Everyone in the study got two shots of either the BNT162b2 or mRNA-1273 vaccine.

The material sequenced was CD4+ T cells from PBMCs cultured without peptide, taken after COVID-19 vaccination. The source is a human donor who received a COVID-19 vaccine. This chain joins TRBV7-2 and TRBJ2-5, with 12 bases fitting TRBD2. The CDR3 coding sequence is TGTGCCAGCAGCTTAGAAGGGGGGACTAGCGGGCGGGCCCAGTACTTC. Translating gives CASSLEGGTSGRAQYF.